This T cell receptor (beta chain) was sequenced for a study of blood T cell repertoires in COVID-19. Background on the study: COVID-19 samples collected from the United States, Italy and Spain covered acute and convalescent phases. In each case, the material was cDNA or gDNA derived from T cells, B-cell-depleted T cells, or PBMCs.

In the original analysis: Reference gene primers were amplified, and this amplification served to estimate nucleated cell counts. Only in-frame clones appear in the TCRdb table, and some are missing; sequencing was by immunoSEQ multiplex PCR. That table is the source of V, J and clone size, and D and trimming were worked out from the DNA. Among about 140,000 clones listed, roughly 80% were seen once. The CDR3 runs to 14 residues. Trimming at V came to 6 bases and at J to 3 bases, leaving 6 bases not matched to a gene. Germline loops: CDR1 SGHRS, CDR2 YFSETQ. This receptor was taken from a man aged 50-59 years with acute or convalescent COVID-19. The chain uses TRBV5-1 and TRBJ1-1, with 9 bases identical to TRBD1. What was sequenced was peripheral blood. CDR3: CASTRTGDYTEAFF. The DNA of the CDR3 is TGCGCCAGCACCCGGACAGGGGACTACACTGAAGCTTTCTTT.